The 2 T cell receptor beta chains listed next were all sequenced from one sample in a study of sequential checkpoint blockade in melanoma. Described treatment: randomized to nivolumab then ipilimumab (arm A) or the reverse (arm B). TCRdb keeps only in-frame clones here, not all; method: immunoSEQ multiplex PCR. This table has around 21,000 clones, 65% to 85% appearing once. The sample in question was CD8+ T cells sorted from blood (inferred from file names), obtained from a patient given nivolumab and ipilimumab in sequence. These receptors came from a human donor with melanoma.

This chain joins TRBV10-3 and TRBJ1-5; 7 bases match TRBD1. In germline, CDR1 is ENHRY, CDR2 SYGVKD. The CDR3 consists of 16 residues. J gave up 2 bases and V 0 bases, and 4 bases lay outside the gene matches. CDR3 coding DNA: TGTGCCATCAGTGAGTCGCAGGGGGACGGCAATCAGCCCCAGCATTTT. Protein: CAISESQGDGNQPQHF.

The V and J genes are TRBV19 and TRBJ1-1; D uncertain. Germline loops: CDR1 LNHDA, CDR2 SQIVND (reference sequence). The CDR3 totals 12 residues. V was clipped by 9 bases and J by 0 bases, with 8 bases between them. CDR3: CASQQMNTEAFF. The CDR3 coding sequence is TGTGCCAGCCAACAAATGAACACTGAAGCTTTCTTT.